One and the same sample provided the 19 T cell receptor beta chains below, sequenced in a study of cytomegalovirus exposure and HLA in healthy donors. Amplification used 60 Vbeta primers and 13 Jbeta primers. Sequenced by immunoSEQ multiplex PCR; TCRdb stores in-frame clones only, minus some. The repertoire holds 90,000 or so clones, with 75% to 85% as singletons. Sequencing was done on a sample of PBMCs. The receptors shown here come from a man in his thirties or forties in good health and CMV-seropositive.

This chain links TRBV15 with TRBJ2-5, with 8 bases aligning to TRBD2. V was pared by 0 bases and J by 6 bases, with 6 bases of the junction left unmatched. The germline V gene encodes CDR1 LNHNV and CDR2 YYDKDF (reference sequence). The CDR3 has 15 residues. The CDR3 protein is CATSREAGGGQTQYF. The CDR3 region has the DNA TGTGCCACCAGCAGAGAGGCGGGAGGAGGGCAGACCCAGTACTTC.

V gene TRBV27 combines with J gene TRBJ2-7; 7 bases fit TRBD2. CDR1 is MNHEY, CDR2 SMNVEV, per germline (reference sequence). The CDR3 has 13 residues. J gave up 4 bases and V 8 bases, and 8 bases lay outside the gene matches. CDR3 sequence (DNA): TGTGCCAGCCGAACTAGCGTATCGTACGAGCAGTACTTC. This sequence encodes CASRTSVSYEQYF.

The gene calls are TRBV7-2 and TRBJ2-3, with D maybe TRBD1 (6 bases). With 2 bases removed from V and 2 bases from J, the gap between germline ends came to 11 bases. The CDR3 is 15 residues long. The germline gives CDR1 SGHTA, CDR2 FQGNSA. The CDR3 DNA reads TGTGCCAGCAGCTTACTGAGGGGGAACACAGATACGCAGTATTTT. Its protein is CASSLLRGNTDTQYF.

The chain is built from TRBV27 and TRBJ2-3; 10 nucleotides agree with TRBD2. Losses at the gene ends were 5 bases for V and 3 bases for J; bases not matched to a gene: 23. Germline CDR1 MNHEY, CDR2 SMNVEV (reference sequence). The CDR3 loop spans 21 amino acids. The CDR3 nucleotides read TGTGCCAGCAGTCCACACCACCCGCCGGCTAGCGGGAGAGTCGGGACAGATACGCAGTATTTT. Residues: CASSPHHPPASGRVGTDTQYF.

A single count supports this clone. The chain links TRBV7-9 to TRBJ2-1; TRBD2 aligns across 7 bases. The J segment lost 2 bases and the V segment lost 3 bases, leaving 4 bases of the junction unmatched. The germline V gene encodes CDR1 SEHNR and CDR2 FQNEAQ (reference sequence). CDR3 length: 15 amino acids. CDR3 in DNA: TGTGCCAGCAGCTTCCAGGGAGGGACCTACAATGAGCAGTTCTTC. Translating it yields CASSFQGGTYNEQFF.

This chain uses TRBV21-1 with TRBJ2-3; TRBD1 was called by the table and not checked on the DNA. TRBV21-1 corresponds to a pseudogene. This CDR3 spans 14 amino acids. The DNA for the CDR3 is TGTGCCAGCAGCGGACAGAAAAGCACAGATACGCAGTATTTT. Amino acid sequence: CASSGQKSTDTQYF.

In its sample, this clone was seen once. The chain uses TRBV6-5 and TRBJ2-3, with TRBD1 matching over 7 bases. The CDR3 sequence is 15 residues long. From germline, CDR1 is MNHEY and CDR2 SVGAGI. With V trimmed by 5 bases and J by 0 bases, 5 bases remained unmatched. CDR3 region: CASSGTATSTDTQYF. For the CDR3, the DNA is TGTGCCAGCAGTGGGACAGCCACTAGCACAGATACGCAGTATTTT.

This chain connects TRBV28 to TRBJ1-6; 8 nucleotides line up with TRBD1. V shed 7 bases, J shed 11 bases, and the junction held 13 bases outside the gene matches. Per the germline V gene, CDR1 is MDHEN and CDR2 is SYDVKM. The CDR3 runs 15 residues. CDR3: CASIRPTGGRTPLHF. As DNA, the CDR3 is TGTGCCAGCATTCGTCCAACAGGGGGAAGGACACCCCTCCACTTT.

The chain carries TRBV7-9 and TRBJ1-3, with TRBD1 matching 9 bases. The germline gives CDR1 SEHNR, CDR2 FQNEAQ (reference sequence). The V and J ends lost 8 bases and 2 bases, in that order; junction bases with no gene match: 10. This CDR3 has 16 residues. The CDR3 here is CASRDRVNIAGNTIYF. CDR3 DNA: TGTGCCAGCCGGGACAGGGTAAATATCGCTGGAAACACCATATATTTT.

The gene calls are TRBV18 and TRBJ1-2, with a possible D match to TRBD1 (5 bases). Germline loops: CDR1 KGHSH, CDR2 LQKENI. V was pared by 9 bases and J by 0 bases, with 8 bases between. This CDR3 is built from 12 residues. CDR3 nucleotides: TGTGCCAGTTCGGGGGCTAACTATGGCTACACCTTC. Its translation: CASSGANYGYTF.

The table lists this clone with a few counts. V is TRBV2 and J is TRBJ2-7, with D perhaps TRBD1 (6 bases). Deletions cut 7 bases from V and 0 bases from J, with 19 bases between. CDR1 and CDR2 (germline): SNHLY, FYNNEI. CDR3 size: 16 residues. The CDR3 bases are TGTGCCAGCAATGCGAATCCGACAGGTTTCTCCTACGAGCAGTACTTC. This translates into CASNANPTGFSYEQYF. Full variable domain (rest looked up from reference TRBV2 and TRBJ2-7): EPEVTQTPSHQVTQMGQEVILRCVPISNHLYFYWYRQILGQKVEFLVSFYNNEISEKSEIFDDQFSVERPDGSNFTLKIRSTKLEDSAMYFCASNANPTGFSYEQYFGPGTRLTVT.

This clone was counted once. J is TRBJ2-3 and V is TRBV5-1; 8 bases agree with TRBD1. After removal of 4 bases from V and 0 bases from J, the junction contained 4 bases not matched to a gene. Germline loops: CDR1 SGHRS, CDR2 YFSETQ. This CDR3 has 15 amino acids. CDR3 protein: CASSPTGVSTDTQYF. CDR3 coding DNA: TGCGCCAGCAGCCCGACAGGGGTTAGCACAGATACGCAGTATTTT.

The CDR3 loop reads CASSITGASYEQYF. The CDR3 bases are TGTGCCAGTAGTATAACAGGAGCTAGCTACGAGCAGTACTTC. The chain couples TRBV19 to TRBJ2-7; D is perhaps TRBD1 (5 bases). Germline CDR1 and CDR2: LNHDA and SQIVND (reference sequence). V lost 2 bases and J lost 3, with 11 bases in between. This CDR3 contains 14 residues.

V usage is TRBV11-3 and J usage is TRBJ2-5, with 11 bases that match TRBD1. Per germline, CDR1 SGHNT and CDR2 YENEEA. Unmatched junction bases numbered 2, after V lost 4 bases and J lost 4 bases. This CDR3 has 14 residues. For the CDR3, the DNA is TGTGCCAGCAGCTCCGGGACAGGGGGAGAGACCCAGTACTTC. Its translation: CASSSGTGGETQYF.

CDR3 nucleotides: TGTGCCAGCAGTGAAGCCGGGACTAGCGGAAACAATGAGCAGTTCTTC. Translated: CASSEAGTSGNNEQFF. The chain joins TRBV9 to TRBJ2-1; 11 bases are shared with TRBD2. This CDR3 is 16 amino acids long. Trimming removed 5 bases from V and 5 bases from J; junction bases left unmatched: 9. Germline values: CDR1 SGDLS, CDR2 YYNGEE. Full variable domain (rest looked up from reference TRBV9 and TRBJ2-1): DSGVTQTPKHLITATGQRVTLRCSPRSGDLSVYWYQQSLDQGLQFLIQYYNGEERAKGNILERFSAQQFPDLHSELNLSSLELGDSALYFCASSEAGTSGNNEQFFGPGTRLTVL.

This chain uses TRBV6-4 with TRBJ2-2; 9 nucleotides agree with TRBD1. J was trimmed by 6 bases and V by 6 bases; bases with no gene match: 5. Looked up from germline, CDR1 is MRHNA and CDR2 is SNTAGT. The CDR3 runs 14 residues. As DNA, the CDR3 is TGTGCCAGCAGAGGGGACAGGGCAGCCGGGGAGCTGTTTTTT. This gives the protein CASRGDRAAGELFF.

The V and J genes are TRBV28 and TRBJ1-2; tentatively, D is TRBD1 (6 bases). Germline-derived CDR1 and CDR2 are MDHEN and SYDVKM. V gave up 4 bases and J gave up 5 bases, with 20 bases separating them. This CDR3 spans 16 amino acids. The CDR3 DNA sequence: TGTGCCAGCAGTTCCCCGGGACACCCAGGTGGTTATGGCTACACCTTC. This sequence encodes CASSSPGHPGGYGYTF.

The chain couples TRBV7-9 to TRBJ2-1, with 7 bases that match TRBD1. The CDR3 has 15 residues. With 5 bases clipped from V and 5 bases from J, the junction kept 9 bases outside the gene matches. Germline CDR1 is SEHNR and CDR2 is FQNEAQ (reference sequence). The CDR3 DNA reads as TGTGCCAGCAGCGCGTTCGGGACAGCGGACAATGAGCAGTTCTTC. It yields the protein CASSAFGTADNEQFF.

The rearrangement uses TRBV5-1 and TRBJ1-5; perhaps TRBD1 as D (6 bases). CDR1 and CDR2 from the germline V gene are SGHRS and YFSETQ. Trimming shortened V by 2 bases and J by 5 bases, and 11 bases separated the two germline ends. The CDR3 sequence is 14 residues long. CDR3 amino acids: CASSFSSGDQPQHF. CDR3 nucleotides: TGCGCCAGCAGCTTCTCGTCAGGGGATCAGCCCCAGCATTTT.